The rows below give T cell receptor beta chains drawn from one sample of a study of blood T cell repertoires in COVID-19. Assay: immunoSEQ multiplex PCR; the TCRdb copy retains only in-frame clones and omits some. The repertoire holds roughly 170,000 clones, with under 90% as singletons. Material for sequencing was PBMCs or T cells enriched from blood (not recorded which). These receptors all stem from a man between 50 and 59 years old who had recovered from COVID-19. CDR3s include the opening cysteine and the closing phenylalanine or tryptophan. A D gene is named only where the DNA matches it firmly. Not all rows give a size; the values are once, few, many and, for expanded clones, a class.

j_gene: TRBJ2-2
len: 14
v_gene: TRBV5-8
d_gene: NA
abundance: NA
CDR3aa: CASSLYMAPGELFF
CDR3nt: TGTGCCAGCAGCTTGTACATGGCCCCCGGGGAGCTGTTTTTT

j_gene: TRBJ2-5
len: 14
v_gene: TRBV9
d_gene: NA
abundance: NA
CDR3aa: CASSAETTGETQYF
CDR3nt: TGTGCCAGCAGCGCCGAAACTACTGGAGAGACCCAGTACTTC

j_gene: TRBJ1-1
len: 15
v_gene: TRBV5-1
d_gene: NA
abundance: few
CDR3aa: CASSFTGNMNTEAFF
CDR3nt: TGCGCCAGCAGCTTTACAGGGAATATGAACACTGAAGCTTTCTTT

j_gene: TRBJ2-7
len: 16
v_gene: TRBV11-3
d_gene: TRBD1
abundance: few
CDR3aa: CASSRPPPGQGNEQYF
CDR3nt: TGTGCCAGCAGCCGACCCCCCCCGGGACAGGGAAATGAGCAGTACTTC

j_gene: TRBJ2-1
len: 16
v_gene: TRBV11-3
d_gene: TRBD1
abundance: once
CDR3aa: CASSPRGTGGNNEQFF
CDR3nt: TGTGCCAGCAGCCCTCGCGGGACAGGGGGAAACAATGAGCAGTTCTTC

j_gene: TRBJ1-4
len: 14
v_gene: TRBV7-2
d_gene: TRBD1
abundance: few
CDR3aa: CASSRDRGSEKLFF
CDR3nt: TGTGCCAGCAGCCGGGACAGGGGGTCTGAAAAACTGTTTTTT

j_gene: TRBJ2-2
len: 16
v_gene: TRBV5-6
d_gene: NA
abundance: NA
CDR3aa: CASTPRDTSNTGELFF
CDR3nt: TGTGCCAGCACCCCGAGGGACACCTCGAACACCGGGGAGCTGTTTTTT

j_gene: TRBJ2-1
len: 13
v_gene: TRBV18
d_gene: TRBD1
abundance: NA
CDR3aa: CASRETGSNEQFF
CDR3nt: TGTGCCAGCCGAGAGACAGGGTCCAATGAGCAGTTCTTC

j_gene: TRBJ1-1
len: 15
v_gene: TRBV28
d_gene: NA
abundance: once
CDR3aa: CASSLGGGASTEAFF
CDR3nt: TGTGCCAGCAGCTTGGGGGGGGGCGCTTCCACTGAAGCTTTCTTT

j_gene: TRBJ2-7
len: 13
v_gene: TRBV29-1
d_gene: TRBD1
abundance: NA
CDR3aa: CSGGTGFSYEQYF
CDR3nt: TGCAGCGGAGGGACAGGTTTCTCCTACGAGCAGTACTTC

j_gene: TRBJ1-2
len: 14
v_gene: TRBV6-5
d_gene: TRBD1
abundance: NA
CDR3aa: CASSYGTGGYGYTF
CDR3nt: TGTGCCAGCAGTTACGGGACAGGAGGCTATGGCTACACCTTC

j_gene: TRBJ1-2
len: 16
v_gene: TRBV27
d_gene: TRBD1
abundance: few
CDR3aa: CASSPEDRAELSGYTF
CDR3nt: TGTGCCAGCAGTCCCGAAGACAGGGCCGAACTATCAGGCTACACCTTC

j_gene: TRBJ1-5
len: 15
v_gene: TRBV2
d_gene: TRBD1
abundance: NA
CDR3aa: CASRADRGRNQPQHF
CDR3nt: TGTGCCAGCAGAGCAGACAGGGGTCGTAATCAGCCCCAGCATTTT

j_gene: TRBJ1-1
len: 14
v_gene: TRBV10-1
d_gene: NA
abundance: NA
CDR3aa: CASSDGAVNTEAFF
CDR3nt: TGCGCCAGCAGTGACGGAGCCGTGAACACTGAAGCTTTCTTT

j_gene: TRBJ1-5
len: 15
v_gene: TRBV11-2
d_gene: TRBD1
abundance: NA
CDR3aa: CASSTRTGIGQPQHF
CDR3nt: TGTGCCAGCAGCACGAGGACAGGGATTGGTCAGCCCCAGCATTTT

j_gene: TRBJ2-7
len: 15
v_gene: TRBV3-1/TRBV3-2
d_gene: NA
abundance: NA
CDR3aa: CASSQEGLPPYEQYF
CDR3nt: TGTGCCAGCAGCCAAGAGGGGCTGCCCCCCTACGAGCAGTACTTC

j_gene: TRBJ1-5
len: 12
v_gene: TRBV7-9
d_gene: NA
abundance: NA
CDR3aa: CASSAGHQPQHF
CDR3nt: TGTGCCAGCAGCGCGGGACATCAGCCCCAGCATTTT

j_gene: TRBJ2-3
len: 17
v_gene: TRBV3-1/TRBV3-2
d_gene: NA
abundance: NA
CDR3aa: CASSQVSGGSSTDTQYF
CDR3nt: TGTGCCAGCAGCCAAGTGTCGGGCGGGTCTAGCACAGATACGCAGTATTTT